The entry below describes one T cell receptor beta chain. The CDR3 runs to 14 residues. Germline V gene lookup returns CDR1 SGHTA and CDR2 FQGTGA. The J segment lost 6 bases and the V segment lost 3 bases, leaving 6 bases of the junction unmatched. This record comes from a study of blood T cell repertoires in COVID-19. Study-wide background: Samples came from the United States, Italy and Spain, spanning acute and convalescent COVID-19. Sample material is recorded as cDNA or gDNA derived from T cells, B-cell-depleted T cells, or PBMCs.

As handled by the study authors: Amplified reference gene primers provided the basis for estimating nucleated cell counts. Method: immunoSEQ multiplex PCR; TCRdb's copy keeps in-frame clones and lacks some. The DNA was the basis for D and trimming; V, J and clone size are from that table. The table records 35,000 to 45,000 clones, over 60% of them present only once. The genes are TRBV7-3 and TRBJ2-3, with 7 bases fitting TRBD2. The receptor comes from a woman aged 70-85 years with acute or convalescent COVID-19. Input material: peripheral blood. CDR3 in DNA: TGTGCCAGCAGCTTCGGGGGGATCAGCGATACGCAGTATTTT. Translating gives CASSFGGISDTQYF. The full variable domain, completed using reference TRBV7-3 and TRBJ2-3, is GAGVSQTPSNKVTEKGKYVELRCDPISGHTALYWYRQSLGQGPEFLIYFQGTGAADDSGLPNDRFFAVRPEGSVSTLKIQRTERGDSAVYLCASSFGGISDTQYFGPGTRLTVL.